The TCR beta chain described here comes from a study of cytomegalovirus exposure and HLA in healthy donors. This CDR3 is 11 amino acids long. 13 Jbeta primers and 60 Vbeta primers were used for the PCR. Repertoires were generated with immunoSEQ multiplex PCR, while TCRdb's copy carries only in-frame clones and drops some. Among 200,000 to 250,000 clones listed, 75% to 85% were seen once. Whole-study results and caveats: In vitro data verified a few CMV-associated chains as specific for CMV antigens. A list of 150 or so TCR beta chains associated with cytomegalovirus was given.

A note on this clone: Its target is unknown.

Source material: PBMCs. This TCR came from an older woman in good health and CMV-seropositive. This chain uses TRBV21-1 with TRBJ2-3; the table's D call, TRBD1, was not checked against the DNA. TRBV21-1 is a pseudogene locus. For the CDR3, the DNA is TGTGCCAGCGGGACAGAGGATACGCAGTATTTT. It translates to CASGTEDTQYF.